This TCR beta chain was identified in a study of blood T cell repertoires in COVID-19. Study summary: The origin of the acute and convalescent COVID-19 samples was the United States, Italy and Spain.

Seattle patients were enrolled while actively infected and followed longitudinally. The repertoire was sequenced with immunoSEQ multiplex PCR; TCRdb's copy has only in-frame clones and lacks some. The data contain roughly 340,000 clones, around 92% of them singletons. Germline values: CDR1 KGHSH, CDR2 LQKENI. V lost 5 bases and J 8 bases, leaving 24 bases between the germline ends. The CDR3 runs to 16 residues. This receptor was identified in a woman younger than 45 with COVID-19, enrolled during active disease. The sample comprised peripheral blood. The V call is TRBV18, the J call TRBJ1-2; D remains unclear. The chain's CDR3 is CASSEARSPLGEGYTF. In DNA form, the CDR3 reads TGTGCCAGCTCAGAAGCCCGCAGCCCCCTAGGAGAAGGCTACACCTTC.